This TCR beta chain was captured by sequencing in a study of blood T cells in healthy people across ages. Study-wide results and limits: Donor CMV infection status was unknown, possibly confounding age-related changes in expanded clonotypes.

This clonotype was recorded at least ten times. The antigen is unknown. Alongside a J-beta primer mix, a sample-barcoded 5' primer served in a second PCR lasting about 6 to 12 cycles. MiXCR, applied by TCRdb to the 5' RACE reads, yields one record per CDR3 protein. The sample includes more than 800,000 distinct CDR3 sequences, 29% of them seen just once. The CDR3 consists of 14 residues. CDR1 is MNHEY and CDR2 is SMNVEV in the germline V gene (reference sequence). The ends lost 8 bases at V and 6 bases at J; junction bases unmatched: 8. The study recruited healthy Caucasian donors from Russia who were aged roughly 6 to 95.

Sequences were obtained from blood. The rearrangement joins TRBV27 to TRBJ1-4; 8 nucleotides match TRBD1. The sequence was obtained from a woman of 80 years or more in good health. The CDR3 sequence is CASRYSGGHEKLFF. The DNA of the CDR3 is TGTGCCAGCCGCTATTCAGGGGGCCATGAAAAACTGTTTTTT.